The 7 T cell receptor beta chains presented below share a single source sample, sequenced in a study of vaccination and CD4 T cells after COVID-19. No antigen has been identified for these receptors. At the Johns Hopkins FTIC core, DNA taken from cultured CD4+ T cells was sequenced by way of the Oncomine TCR Beta short-read assay. MiXCR, run by TCRdb on the PCR reads, gives a single entry per CDR3 protein. Counted here are approximately 12,000 distinct CDR3 sequences, approximately 55% occurring once; the ten biggest clones make up 22%. Treatment specified: roughly nine-day PBMC culture with coronavirus spike peptide pools or control peptides (ViraFEST assay). Sequences were obtained from CD4+ T cells from blood, cultured in vitro. These receptor sequences come from a human donor who had recovered from COVID-19.

This clonotype was detected only a few times. This rearrangement joins TRBV30 to TRBJ1-2; 8 bases align to TRBD1. Germline loops: CDR1 GTSNPN, CDR2 SVGIG (reference sequence). V trimming: 3 bases; J trimming: 4 bases; junction bases outside the gene matches: 10. The CDR3 runs to 15 residues. In nucleotides, the CDR3 is TGTGCCTGGAGGTCGAGTCAGGGGGCGTTCTATGGCTACACCTTC. Encoded protein: CAWRSSQGAFYGYTF.

V usage is TRBV5-6 and J usage is TRBJ2-7; 12 nucleotides align to TRBD2. Germline CDR1 reads SGHDT; CDR2 reads YYEEEE. V lost 4 bases to trimming and J lost 6 bases; unmatched junction nucleotides: 8. This CDR3 region has 15 residues. The CDR3 nucleotides are TGTGCCAGCAGCGGGACTAGCGGGTGGGAGGTCGAGCAGTACTTC. Translated, it gives CASSGTSGWEVEQYF. Filled out from reference TRBV5-6 and TRBJ2-7, the complete variable domain reads DAGVTQSPTHLIKTRGQQVTLRCSPKSGHDTVSWYQQALGQGPQFIFQYYEEEERQRGNFPDRFSGHQFPNYSSELNVNALLLGDSALYLCASSGTSGWEVEQYFGPGTRLTVT.

This clonotype is a singleton in its sample. The rearrangement uses TRBV6-1 and TRBJ1-1; D unresolved. V gave up 4 bases and J gave up 3 bases, with 9 bases separating them. The CDR3 is made up of 13 amino acids. CDR1 and CDR2 from the germline V gene are MNHNS and SASEGT. As DNA, the CDR3 is TGTGCCAGCAGTGTGGTGGCGCACACTGAAGCTTTCTTT. It yields the protein CASSVVAHTEAFF.

The V and J genes are TRBV2 and TRBJ2-5; no clear D. Germline assignment: CDR1 SNHLY and CDR2 FYNNEI. The CDR3 spans 11 residues. The V gene lost 10 bases and the J gene lost 5 bases, with 11 bases spanning the gap. CDR3 in amino acids: CATKLGETQYF. The CDR3 nucleotides are TGTGCCACCAAGCTCGGCGAGACCCAGTACTTC.

The gene calls are TRBV15 and TRBJ1-5, with D perhaps matching TRBD1 (6 bases). The CDR3 runs 13 residues. Germline CDR1 and CDR2: LNHNV and YYDKDF (reference sequence). Between the trimmed V and J ends, which lost 2 bases and 4 bases, there was a span of 6 bases. In nucleotides, the CDR3 is TGTGCCACCAGCAGAACAGGGAATCAGCCCCAGCATTTT. It yields the protein CATSRTGNQPQHF.

This rearrangement joins TRBV2 to TRBJ2-3; TRBD1 matches at 9 bases. Germline trimming cut 7 bases from V and 0 bases from J; bases unmatched to any gene: 2. Germline-derived CDR1 and CDR2 are SNHLY and FYNNEI. This CDR3 contains 14 residues. This CDR3 reads CASKQGASTDTQYF. The CDR3, as DNA: TGTGCCAGCAAACAGGGGGCGAGCACAGATACGCAGTATTTT.

The chain carries TRBV19 and TRBJ1-2, with D possibly TRBD1 on 5 matching bases. Germline CDR1 is LNHDA and CDR2 is SQIVND (reference sequence). The CDR3 covers 14 residues. V lost 3 bases and J 2 bases, leaving 10 bases between the germline ends. The DNA of the CDR3 is TGTGCCAGTAGTATCGAGGGGATCAACTATGGCTACACCTTC. Encoded protein: CASSIEGINYGYTF.